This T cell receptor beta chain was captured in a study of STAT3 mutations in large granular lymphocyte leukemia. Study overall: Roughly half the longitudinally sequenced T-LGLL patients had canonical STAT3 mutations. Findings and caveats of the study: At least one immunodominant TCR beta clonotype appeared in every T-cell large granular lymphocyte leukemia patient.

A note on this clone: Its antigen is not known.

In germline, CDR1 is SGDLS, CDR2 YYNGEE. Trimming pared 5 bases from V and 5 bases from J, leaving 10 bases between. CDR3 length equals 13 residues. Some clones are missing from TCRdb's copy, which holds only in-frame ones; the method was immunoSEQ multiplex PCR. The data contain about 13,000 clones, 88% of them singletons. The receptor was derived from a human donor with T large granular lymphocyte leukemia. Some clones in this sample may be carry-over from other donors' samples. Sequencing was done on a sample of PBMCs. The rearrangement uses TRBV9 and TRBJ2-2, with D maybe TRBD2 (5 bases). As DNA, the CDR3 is TGTGCCAGCAGGGAGGCGCCAACCGGGGAGCTGTTTTTT. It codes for CASREAPTGELFF.